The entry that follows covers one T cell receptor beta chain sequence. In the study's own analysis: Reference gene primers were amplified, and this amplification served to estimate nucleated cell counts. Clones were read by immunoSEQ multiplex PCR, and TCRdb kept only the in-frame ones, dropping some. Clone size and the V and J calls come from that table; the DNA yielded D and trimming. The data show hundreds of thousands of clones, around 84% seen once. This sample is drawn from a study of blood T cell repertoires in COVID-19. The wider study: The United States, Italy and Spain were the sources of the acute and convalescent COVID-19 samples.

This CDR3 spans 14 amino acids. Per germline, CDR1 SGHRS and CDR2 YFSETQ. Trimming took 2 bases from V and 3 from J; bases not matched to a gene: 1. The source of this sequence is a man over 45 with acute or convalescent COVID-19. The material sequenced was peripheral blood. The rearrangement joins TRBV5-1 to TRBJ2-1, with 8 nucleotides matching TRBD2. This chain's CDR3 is CASSFGGVYNEQFF. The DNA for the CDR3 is TGCGCCAGCAGCTTCGGGGGGGTCTACAATGAGCAGTTCTTC.